Given below is one T cell receptor (beta chain) in context. In its sample, this clonotype was seen a few times. Its antigen is still unknown. The record has no base qualities; no much larger clone is one base away. The data were obtained in a study of blood T cells in healthy people across ages (dated by TCRdb to about 2015). For the wider study: In model experiments, roughly one uniquely barcoded TCR beta cDNA molecule per two T cells was captured by template switching. The study analyzed two additional independent replicas of 1 million unique cDNA reads from the same blood draw for two donors, one aged 18 to 29 and one aged 80 or older. The donors were split into four age groups: young (average around 15 years), middle-aged (about 40), aged (around 67) and long-lived (roughly 86). To track age-related changes in TCR beta repertoire diversity, the study relied on deep sequencing normalized with unique cDNA molecular identifiers. Broad study findings and their caveats: Total diversity estimates from one million sequenced T cells were considered lower bounds and underestimates. Bulk unsorted PBMC profiling prevented conclusive comparison of naive and antigen-experienced compartments. Observed TCR beta diversity per million T cells fell roughly linearly with age, and a significant reduction was already apparent by age around 39. Because the CMV infection status of the donors was unknown, age-related changes in expanded clonotypes may potentially have been confounded. The long-lived group showed more naive CD4+ T cells, fewer expanded clones and increased TCR diversity than the aged group, suggesting age selection. A strong correlation was found between observed TCR beta diversity and the percentage of naive T cells measured by flow cytometry.

From cysteine to phenylalanine, the CDR3 is 16 amino acids long. Of the read, only the CDR3 DNA is kept; its 48 bases are in frame from base 1. As encoded in the germline V gene (reference sequence), CDR1 is SEHNR while CDR2 is FQNEAQ. V loses 5 bases at its end and J loses 5 bases; junction bases beyond the gene matches: 9. Receptor amplification or capture employed 5' RACE. This sample was sequenced with an Illumina HiSeq 2500. The second PCR ran for about 7 to 11 cycles and used a J-beta primer mix along with a sample-barcoded 5' primer. Each TCR beta cDNA molecule received a unique molecular identifier from a template-switch 5' adaptor carrying 12 random nucleotides. Each sample yielded at least 2.5 million CDR3-containing paired-end reads. The Mint cDNA synthesis kit, primed by a TRBC-specific oligonucleotide, was used to synthesize first-strand cDNA from all RNA. Following uracil-DNA glycosylase treatment, all cDNA underwent a first 18-cycle PCR with the universal primers M1SS and BC2_uni_R. The source study handled its data this way. For normalization, 1 million high-quality reads, each with a distinct molecular identifier, were randomly selected from each sample. Reads with shared molecular identifiers were discarded instead of being binned into consensus sequences. MiTCR, run with a Q25 quality threshold and the strictest error-elimination algorithm, handled CDR3 identification, clonotype clustering and error correction. A nonparametric unseen species model with Euler transformation was used to estimate lower-bound total TCR beta diversity. TCRdb reprocessing: public reads trimmed at Q25 with fastp, clones called with MiXCR, in-frame beta chains kept. Merged by CDR3 protein, the rows form single entries marked with the most common genes and DNA. What appears here as the V and J calls and clone size reflects TCRdb's work, not the paper's. The sample table contains 450,000 to 650,000 distinct CDR3 sequences; only one count was recorded for around 24% of them. The top ten hold roughly 10% of the sample.

The donors were about 40 Caucasian individuals from Russia, aged roughly 6 to 95 years, who were systemically healthy. Each donor gave ten milliliters of peripheral blood, collected into EDTA-treated Vacutainer tubes. Ficoll-Paque density-gradient centrifugation was used to isolate PBMCs, with at least 7 million per sample. Total RNA was extracted from PBMCs with Trizol reagent, with at least 5.5 micrograms obtained per sample. The percentages of naive CD45RAhigh/CD27high T cells were determined by flow cytometry on a PBMC aliquot from every donor. This same sample was also part of a study on T cells of mothers and their children. As noted in the second study: Nine systemically healthy Caucasian individuals served as donors, namely three mothers together with their six children. cDNA synthesis consumed the entire amount of extracted RNA, loaded at 1.5 ug RNA in each 15 ul reaction. Sample barcodes and 2-4 random nucleotides were added via the M1S primer in the second PCR. Each mother yielded over 8.5 million TCR beta CDR3 reads and each child about 3 million reads. In both related and unrelated pairs, thymic selection shapes the output of TCR recombination in a similar way, with inherited differences having only a minor effect. Normalized repertoire overlap in related mother-child pairs was always slightly higher than in unrelated mother-child pairs, but the difference was never significant. No persistent microchimeric T cell clones were found, with a detection sensitivity of approximately 100 clones per million clonotypes. Deep NGS was used in the study to compare the TCR beta repertoires of mothers and children and to look for features that separate related mother-child pairs from unrelated individuals. Mothers averaged approximately 40 +/- 4 years of age and children averaged about 10 +/- 4 years. After adapters were ligated using NEBNext reagents, the libraries underwent 100+100 nt paired-end sequencing on an Illumina HiSeq 2000. To avoid cross-contamination, the mother libraries and the child libraries were prepared a month apart and sequenced in separate runs. Each donor had between roughly 450,000 and 2,100,000 distinct TCR beta clonotypes identified. Naive TCR beta clonotypes were estimated from low-frequency clonotypes matched to each donor's FACS-determined naive share, without sorting.

Sequenced: blood. The chain employs TRBV7-9 and TRBJ2-5; a stretch of 12 junction bases matches TRBD2. This TCR was recovered from a boy aged 5-17 years in good health. The CDR3 in this case is CASSTWTSGASETQYF. The nucleotides are TGTGCCAGCAGCACTTGGACTAGCGGGGCTTCGGAGACCCAGTACTTC.